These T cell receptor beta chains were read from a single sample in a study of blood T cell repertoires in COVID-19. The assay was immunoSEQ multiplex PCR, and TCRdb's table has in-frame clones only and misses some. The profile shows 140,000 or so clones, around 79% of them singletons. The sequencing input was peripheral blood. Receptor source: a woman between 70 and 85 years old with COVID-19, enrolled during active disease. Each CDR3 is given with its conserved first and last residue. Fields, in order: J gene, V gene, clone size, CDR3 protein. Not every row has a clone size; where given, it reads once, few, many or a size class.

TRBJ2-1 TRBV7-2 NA CASSRIGGAAEQFF
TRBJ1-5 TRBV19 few CASKKGPNQPQHF
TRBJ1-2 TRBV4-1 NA CASSQVQGSYGYTF
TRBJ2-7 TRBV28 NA CASSRSGNFGYEQYF
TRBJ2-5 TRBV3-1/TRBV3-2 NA CASSPPGRGGAETQYF
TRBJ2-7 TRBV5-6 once CASSLAKNRYEQYF
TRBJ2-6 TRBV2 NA CASSSTGVSGANVLTF
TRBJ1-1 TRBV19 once CASSMGQGGAGEAFF
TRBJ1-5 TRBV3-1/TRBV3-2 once CASSLSLSQPQHF
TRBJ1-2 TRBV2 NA CASRRQGEGGYTF
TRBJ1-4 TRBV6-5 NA CASRGTGGSNEKLFF
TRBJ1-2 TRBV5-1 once CASSIEPTTGGYTF
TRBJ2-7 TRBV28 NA CASSRRSGYSYEQYF
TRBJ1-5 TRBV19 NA CASSILGPQGAGNQPQHF
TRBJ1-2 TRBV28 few CASSSPPATYGYTF
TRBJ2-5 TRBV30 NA CAWSVLLPGVVETQYF
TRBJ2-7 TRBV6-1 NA CASSETQGDYEQYF
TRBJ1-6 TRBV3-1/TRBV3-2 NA CASRKTGVADNSPLHF
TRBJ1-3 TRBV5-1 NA CASSLSGISGNTIYF
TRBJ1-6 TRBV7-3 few CASSPRGTPDSPLHF
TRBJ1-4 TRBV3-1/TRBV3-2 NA CASSQAWDRRSEKLFF
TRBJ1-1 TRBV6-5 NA CASSYAGGTEAFF
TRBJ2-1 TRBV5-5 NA CASSGLGQDEQFF
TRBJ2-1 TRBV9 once CASSVVILAGNNEQFF
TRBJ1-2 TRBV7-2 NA CASNQDRNSYGYTF
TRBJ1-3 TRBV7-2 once CASSLTTGVGNTIYF
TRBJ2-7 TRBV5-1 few CASSPVGGGSGEQYF
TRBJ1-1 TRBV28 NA CASSIRRYITGAFF
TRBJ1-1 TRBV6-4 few CASSESEDTEAFF
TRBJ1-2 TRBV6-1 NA CASSEVIGGNYGYTF
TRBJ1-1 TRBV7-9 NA CASRSNIHGQGKITEAFF
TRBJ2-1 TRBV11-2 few CASSSSASGRDGSYNEQFF
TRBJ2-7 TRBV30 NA CAWSLQGYEQYF
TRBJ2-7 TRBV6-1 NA CASSSSKHEQYF
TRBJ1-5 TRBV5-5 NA CASSLALGTGRQPQHF
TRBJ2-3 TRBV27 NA CASSLVTGSTDTQYF